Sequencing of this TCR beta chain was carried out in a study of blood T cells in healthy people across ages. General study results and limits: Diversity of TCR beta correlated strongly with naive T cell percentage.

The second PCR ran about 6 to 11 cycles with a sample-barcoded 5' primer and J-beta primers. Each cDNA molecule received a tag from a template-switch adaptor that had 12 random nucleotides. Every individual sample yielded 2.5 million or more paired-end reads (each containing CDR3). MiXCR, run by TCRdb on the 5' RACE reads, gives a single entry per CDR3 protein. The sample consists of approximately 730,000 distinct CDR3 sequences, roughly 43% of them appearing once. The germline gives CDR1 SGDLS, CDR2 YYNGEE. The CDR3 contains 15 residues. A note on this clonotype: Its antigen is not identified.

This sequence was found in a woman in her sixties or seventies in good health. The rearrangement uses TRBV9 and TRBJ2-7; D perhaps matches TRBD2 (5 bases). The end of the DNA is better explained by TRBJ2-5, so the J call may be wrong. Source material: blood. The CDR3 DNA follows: TGTGCCAGCAGCGAGCGGACCACGCCTTGGGAGACCCAGTACTTC. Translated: CASSERTTPWETQYF.